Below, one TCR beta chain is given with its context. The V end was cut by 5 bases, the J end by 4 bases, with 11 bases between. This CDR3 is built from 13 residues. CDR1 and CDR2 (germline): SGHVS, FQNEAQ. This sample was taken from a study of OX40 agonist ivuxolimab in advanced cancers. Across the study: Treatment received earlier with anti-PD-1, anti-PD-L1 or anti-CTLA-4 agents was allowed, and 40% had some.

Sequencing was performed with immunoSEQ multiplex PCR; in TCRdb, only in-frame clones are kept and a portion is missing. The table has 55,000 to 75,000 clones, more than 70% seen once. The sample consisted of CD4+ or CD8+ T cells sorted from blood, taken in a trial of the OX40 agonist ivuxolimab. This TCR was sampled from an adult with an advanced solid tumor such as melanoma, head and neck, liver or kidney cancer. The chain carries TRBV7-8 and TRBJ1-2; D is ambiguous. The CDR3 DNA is TGTGCCAGCAGCCCTTCGGGAAGCTATGGCTACACCTTC. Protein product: CASSPSGSYGYTF.